This T cell receptor (beta chain) was recorded in a study of cytomegalovirus exposure and HLA in healthy donors. Study-level points and caveats: An observed cluster of highly shared sequence variants was recorded as a likely sequencing artifact.

The CDR3 is made up of 14 amino acids. V shed 6 bases and J 1 base; nucleotides not matched to a gene: 4. Per the germline V gene, CDR1 is MNHEY and CDR2 is SMNVEV (reference sequence). The PCR employed 60 Vbeta primers together with 13 Jbeta primers. Produced via immunoSEQ multiplex PCR; TCRdb's table is partial and in-frame only. The table lists 65,000 to 85,000 clones. With regard to this clone: Its antigen is currently unknown.

All donors participated as healthy donors of bone marrow. This TCR derives from a female donor in good health and CMV-seropositive. The sequencing input was PBMCs. This rearrangement joins TRBV27 to TRBJ1-1; 8 bases align to TRBD1. The CDR3 spells CASRGGQENTEAFF. CDR3 sequence (DNA): TGTGCCAGCAGGGGGGGACAGGAGAACACTGAAGCTTTCTTT.